These T cell receptor beta chains were read from a single sample in a study of OX40 agonist ivuxolimab in advanced cancers. The assay was immunoSEQ multiplex PCR, and TCRdb's table has in-frame clones only and misses some. The sample yields about 74,000 clones, almost 85% seen once. The material was CD4+ or CD8+ T cells sorted from blood, obtained in a trial of the OX40 agonist ivuxolimab. The receptor source for this set is an adult with an advanced solid tumor such as melanoma, head and neck, liver or kidney cancer. CDR3s leave out the opening cysteine and the closing phenylalanine or tryptophan. Fields, in order: V gene, J gene, CDR3 protein.

v_gene: TRBV9; j_gene: TRBJ2-7; CDR3aa: ASSVEDRGKQY
v_gene: TRBV7-9; j_gene: .; CDR3aa: ASSPTIYEQY
v_gene: TRBV5-1; j_gene: TRBJ2-5; CDR3aa: ASSLPSRQETQY
v_gene: TRBV4-1; j_gene: TRBJ2-7; CDR3aa: ASSQVFSGGEQY
v_gene: TRBV7-6; j_gene: TRBJ1-4; CDR3aa: ASSLSGTNEKLF
v_gene: TRBV6-6; j_gene: TRBJ2-7; CDR3aa: ASSSGTSYEQY
v_gene: TRBV7-2; j_gene: TRBJ2-6; CDR3aa: ASSPHLAGGFSGANVLT
v_gene: TRBV15; j_gene: TRBJ1-2; CDR3aa: ATSRDRGRYGYT
v_gene: TRBV19; j_gene: TRBJ1-5; CDR3aa: ASSDGGQGGRNQPQH
v_gene: TRBV7-3; j_gene: TRBJ2-7; CDR3aa: ASSLKDGGSLPYEQY
v_gene: TRBV6-7; j_gene: TRBJ2-7; CDR3aa: ASSYSTYGTGGSEQY
v_gene: TRBV27; j_gene: TRBJ2-5; CDR3aa: ASSGFGLSQETQY
v_gene: TRBV19; j_gene: TRBJ1-5; CDR3aa: ASNEGQANQPQH
v_gene: TRBV10-3; j_gene: TRBJ2-1; CDR3aa: AIKAGTSGSREQF
v_gene: TRBV7-8; j_gene: TRBJ2-2; CDR3aa: ASSRRDTNTGELF
v_gene: TRBV28; j_gene: TRBJ2-5; CDR3aa: ASSLPGESRTAPQETQY
v_gene: TRBV7-9; j_gene: TRBJ2-2; CDR3aa: ASSLGRPNTGELF
v_gene: TRBV6-6; j_gene: TRBJ1-1; CDR3aa: ATSVTGIGAF
v_gene: TRBV7-6; j_gene: TRBJ2-3; CDR3aa: ASSHTTQDTQY
v_gene: TRBV6-5; j_gene: TRBJ2-7; CDR3aa: ASRRQGEYEQY
v_gene: TRBV4-1; j_gene: TRBJ1-4; CDR3aa: ASSQDRVGTGAGEKLF
v_gene: TRBV5-1; j_gene: TRBJ2-6; CDR3aa: ASSPRGGSSGANVLT
v_gene: TRBV28; j_gene: TRBJ2-7; CDR3aa: ASSLTGGTYEQY
v_gene: TRBV7-2; j_gene: TRBJ1-1; CDR3aa: ASSLERNTEAF
v_gene: TRBV28; j_gene: TRBJ1-1; CDR3aa: ASRAGPLNTEAF
v_gene: TRBV9; j_gene: TRBJ2-1; CDR3aa: ASSVVVGGPGNEQF
v_gene: TRBV5-1; j_gene: TRBJ1-6; CDR3aa: ASSLQSSYNSPLH
v_gene: TRBV7-2; j_gene: TRBJ2-1; CDR3aa: ASSLWNRGFF
v_gene: TRBV9; j_gene: TRBJ2-1; CDR3aa: ASSVGGGGIGEQF
v_gene: TRBV6-1; j_gene: TRBJ2-5; CDR3aa: ASRLAQETQY
v_gene: TRBV19; j_gene: TRBJ2-3; CDR3aa: ASSSGDTQY
v_gene: TRBV4-2; j_gene: TRBJ2-2; CDR3aa: ASSQDLLAGGLTGELF
v_gene: TRBV5-4; j_gene: TRBJ2-7; CDR3aa: ASSQTGNSYEQY
v_gene: TRBV7-7; j_gene: TRBJ2-2; CDR3aa: ASSTRLAGEGGELF
v_gene: TRBV19; j_gene: TRBJ2-7; CDR3aa: ASSKWQRTYEQY
v_gene: TRBV7-9; j_gene: TRBJ2-7; CDR3aa: ASSSSGTSGTYEQY
v_gene: TRBV7-9; j_gene: TRBJ2-7; CDR3aa: ASSLVSSTYEQY
v_gene: TRBV4-2; j_gene: TRBJ1-2; CDR3aa: ASSPTGDYGYT
v_gene: TRBV7-8; j_gene: TRBJ1-5; CDR3aa: ASSPRGQGIRQPQH
v_gene: TRBV19; j_gene: TRBJ2-7; CDR3aa: ASSTSGGGAYEQY
v_gene: TRBV14; j_gene: TRBJ2-7; CDR3aa: ASSQSFRDRVESSYEQY
v_gene: TRBV2; j_gene: TRBJ1-2; CDR3aa: ASSGSGPYGYT
v_gene: TRBV5-6; j_gene: TRBJ2-4; CDR3aa: ASSWGQGDIQY
v_gene: TRBV7-2; j_gene: TRBJ2-3; CDR3aa: ASSLELAGSTDTQY
v_gene: TRBV5-1; j_gene: TRBJ2-5; CDR3aa: ASSPDRPETQY
v_gene: TRBV11-2; j_gene: TRBJ2-5; CDR3aa: ASSFRLGVETQY
v_gene: TRBV9; j_gene: TRBJ2-3; CDR3aa: ASSATSTDTQY
v_gene: TRBV7-2; j_gene: TRBJ2-5; CDR3aa: ASSPQGETQY
v_gene: TRBV28; j_gene: TRBJ2-4; CDR3aa: ASSRLLGLRIQY